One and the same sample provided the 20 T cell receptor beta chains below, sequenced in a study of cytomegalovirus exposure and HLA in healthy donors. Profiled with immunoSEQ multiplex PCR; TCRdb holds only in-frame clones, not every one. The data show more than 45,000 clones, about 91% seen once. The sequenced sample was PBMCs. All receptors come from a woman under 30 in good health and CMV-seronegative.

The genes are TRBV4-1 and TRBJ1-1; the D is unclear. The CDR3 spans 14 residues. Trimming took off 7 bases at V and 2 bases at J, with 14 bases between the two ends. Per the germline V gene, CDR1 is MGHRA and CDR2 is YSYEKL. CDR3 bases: TGCGCCAGCACCATATCGAGGCAAAACACTGAAGCTTTCTTT. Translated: CASTISRQNTEAFF.

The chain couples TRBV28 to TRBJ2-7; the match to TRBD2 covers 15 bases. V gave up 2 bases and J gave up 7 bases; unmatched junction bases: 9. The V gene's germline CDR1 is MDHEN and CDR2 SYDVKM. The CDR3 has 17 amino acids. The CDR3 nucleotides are TGTGCCAGCAGTTTACCCCCAGGACTAGCGGGAGGGCAGGAGCAGTACTTC. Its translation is CASSLPPGLAGGQEQYF.

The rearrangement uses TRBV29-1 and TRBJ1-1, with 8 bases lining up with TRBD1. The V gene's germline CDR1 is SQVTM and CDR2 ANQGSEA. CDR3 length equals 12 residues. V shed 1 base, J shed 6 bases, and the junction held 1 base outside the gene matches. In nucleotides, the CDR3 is TGCAGCGTTGAAGGGGGACAGGCTGAAGCTTTCTTT. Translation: CSVEGGQAEAFF.

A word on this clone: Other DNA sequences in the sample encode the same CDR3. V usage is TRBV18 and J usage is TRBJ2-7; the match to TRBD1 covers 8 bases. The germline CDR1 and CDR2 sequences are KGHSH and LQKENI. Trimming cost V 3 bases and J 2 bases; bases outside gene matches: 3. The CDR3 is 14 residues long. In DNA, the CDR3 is TGTGCCAGCTCACCCGGGACAGGACCCTACGAGCAGTACTTC. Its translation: CASSPGTGPYEQYF.

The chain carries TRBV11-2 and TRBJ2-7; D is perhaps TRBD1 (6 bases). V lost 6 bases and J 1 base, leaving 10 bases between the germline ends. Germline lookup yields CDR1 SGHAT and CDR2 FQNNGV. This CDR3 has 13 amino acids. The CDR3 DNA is TGTGCCAGCAGTCTCGGACAGTCCTACGAGCAGTACTTC. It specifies CASSLGQSYEQYF.

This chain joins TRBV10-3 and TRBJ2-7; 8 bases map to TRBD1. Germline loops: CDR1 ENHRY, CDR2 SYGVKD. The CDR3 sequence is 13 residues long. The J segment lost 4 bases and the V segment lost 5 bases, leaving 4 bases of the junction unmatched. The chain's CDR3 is CAISRQGSYEQYF. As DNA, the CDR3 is TGTGCCATCAGTAGACAGGGGTCGTACGAGCAGTACTTC.

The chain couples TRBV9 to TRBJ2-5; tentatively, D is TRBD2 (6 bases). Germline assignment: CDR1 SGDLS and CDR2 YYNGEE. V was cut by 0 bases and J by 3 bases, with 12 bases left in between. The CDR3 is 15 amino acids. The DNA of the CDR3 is TGTGCCAGCAGCGTAGACCAGCGGGCGGAAGAGACCCAGTACTTC. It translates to CASSVDQRAEETQYF. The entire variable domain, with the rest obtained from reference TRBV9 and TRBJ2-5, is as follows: DSGVTQTPKHLITATGQRVTLRCSPRSGDLSVYWYQQSLDQGLQFLIQYYNGEERAKGNILERFSAQQFPDLHSELNLSSLELGDSALYFCASSVDQRAEETQYFGPGTRLLVL.

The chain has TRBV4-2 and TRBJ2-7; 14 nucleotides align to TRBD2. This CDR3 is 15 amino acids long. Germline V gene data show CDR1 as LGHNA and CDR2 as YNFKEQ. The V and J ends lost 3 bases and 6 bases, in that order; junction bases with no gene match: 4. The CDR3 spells CASSQGLAGVAEQYF. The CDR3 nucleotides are TGTGCCAGCAGCCAGGGACTAGCGGGAGTGGCCGAGCAGTACTTC.

The CDR3 spells CASSQWGGDGEQYF. DNA of the CDR3: TGTGCCAGCAGCCAGTGGGGAGGGGATGGTGAGCAGTACTTC. The chain uses TRBV7-2 and TRBJ2-7; 7 bases are shared with TRBD2. Trimming removed 5 bases from V and 7 bases from J; junction bases left unmatched: 11. The CDR3 is 14 residues long. The germline gives CDR1 SGHTA, CDR2 FQGNSA.

CDR3 sequence reads: CASRIAGGSGEQFF. The CDR3 DNA sequence: TGCGCCAGCAGAATAGCGGGAGGCTCAGGTGAGCAGTTCTTC. The chain has TRBV10-2 and TRBJ2-1; 10 bases agree with TRBD2. The junction had 8 bases not matched to a gene; V was cut back by 6 bases and J by 9 bases. Germline loops: CDR1 WSHSY, CDR2 SAAADI. CDR3 size: 14 residues.

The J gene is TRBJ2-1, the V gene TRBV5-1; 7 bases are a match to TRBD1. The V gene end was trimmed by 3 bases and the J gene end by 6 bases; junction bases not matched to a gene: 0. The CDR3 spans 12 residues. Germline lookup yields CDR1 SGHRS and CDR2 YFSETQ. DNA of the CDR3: TGCGCCAGCAGCTGGGACAGCAATGAGCAGTTCTTC. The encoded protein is CASSWDSNEQFF.

The CDR3 DNA sequence: TGTGCCAACAGGGCTAGCGGGGGGTTTGAGACCCAGTACTTC. Protein: CANRASGGFETQYF. V is TRBV2 and J is TRBJ2-5, with 11 bases identical to TRBD2. Germline V gives CDR1 SNHLY, CDR2 FYNNEI. The CDR3 length is 14 residues. Trimming took 10 bases from V and 5 from J; bases not matched to a gene: 9.

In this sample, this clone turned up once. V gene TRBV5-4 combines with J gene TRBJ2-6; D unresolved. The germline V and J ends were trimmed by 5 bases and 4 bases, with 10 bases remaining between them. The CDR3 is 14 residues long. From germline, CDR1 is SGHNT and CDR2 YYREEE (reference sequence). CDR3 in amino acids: CASRRAGGANVLTF. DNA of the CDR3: TGTGCCAGCAGAAGAGCCGGGGGGGCCAACGTCCTGACTTTC.

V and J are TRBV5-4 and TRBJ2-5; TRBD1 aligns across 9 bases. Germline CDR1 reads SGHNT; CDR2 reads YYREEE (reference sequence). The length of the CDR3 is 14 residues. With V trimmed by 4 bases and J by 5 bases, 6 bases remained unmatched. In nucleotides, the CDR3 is TGTGCCAGCAGCACCGGGACAGGGACGGAGACCCAGTACTTC. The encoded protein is CASSTGTGTETQYF.

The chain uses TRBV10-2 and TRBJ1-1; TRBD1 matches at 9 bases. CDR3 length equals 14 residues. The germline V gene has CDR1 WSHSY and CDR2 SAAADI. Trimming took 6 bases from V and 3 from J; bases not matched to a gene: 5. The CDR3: CASRGTGWDTEAFF. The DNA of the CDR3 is TGCGCCAGCAGGGGGACAGGGTGGGACACTGAAGCTTTCTTT.

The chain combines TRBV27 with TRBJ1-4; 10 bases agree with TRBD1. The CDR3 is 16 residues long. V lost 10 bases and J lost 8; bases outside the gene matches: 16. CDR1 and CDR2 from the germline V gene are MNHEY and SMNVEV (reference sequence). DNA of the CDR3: TGTGCCACCAAGTTTTGGGGAGGGACAGGGGAAGAAAAACTGTTTTTT. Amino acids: CATKFWGGTGEEKLFF.

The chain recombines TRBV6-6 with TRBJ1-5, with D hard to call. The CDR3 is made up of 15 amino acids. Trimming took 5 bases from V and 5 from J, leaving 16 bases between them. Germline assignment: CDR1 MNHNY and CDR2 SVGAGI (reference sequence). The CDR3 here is CASSTDVLRDQPQHF. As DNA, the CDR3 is TGTGCCAGCAGTACCGACGTGCTGAGGGATCAGCCCCAGCATTTT.

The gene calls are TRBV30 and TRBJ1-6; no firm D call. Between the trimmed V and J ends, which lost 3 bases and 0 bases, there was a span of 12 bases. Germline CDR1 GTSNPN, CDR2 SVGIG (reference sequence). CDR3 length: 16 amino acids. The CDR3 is CAWRGVLSSYNSPLHF. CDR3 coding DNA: TGTGCCTGGAGGGGAGTCCTTAGCTCCTATAATTCACCCCTCCACTTT. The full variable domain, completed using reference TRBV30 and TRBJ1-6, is SQTIHQWPATLVQPVGSPLSLECTVEGTSNPNLYWYRQAAGRGLQLLFYSVGIGQISSEVPQNLSASRPQDRQFILSSKKLLLSDSGFYLCAWRGVLSSYNSPLHFGNGTRLTVT.

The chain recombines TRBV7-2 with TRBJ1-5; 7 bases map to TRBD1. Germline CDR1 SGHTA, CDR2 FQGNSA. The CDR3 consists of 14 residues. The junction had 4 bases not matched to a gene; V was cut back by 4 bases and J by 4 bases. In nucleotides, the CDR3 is TGTGCCAGCAGCTCAGGGACAGTTAATCAGCCCCAGCATTTT. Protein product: CASSSGTVNQPQHF.

CDR3 sequence reads: CASGPGLANYEQYF. In nucleotides, the CDR3 is TGTGCCAGCGGTCCGGGACTAGCGAACTACGAGCAGTACTTC. The chain combines TRBV11-2 with TRBJ2-7, with TRBD2 matching 10 bases. V was pared by 8 bases and J by 3 bases, with 7 bases of the junction left unmatched. Per the germline V gene, CDR1 is SGHAT and CDR2 is FQNNGV. CDR3 size: 14 residues.